These 3 T cell receptor beta chains were all obtained from the same sample, sequenced in a study of early T cells in non-severe SARS-CoV-2 infection. TCRdb ran MiXCR on the 5' RACE reads and lists one entry per CDR3 protein. The sample records approximately 110,000 distinct CDR3 sequences, 15% being singletons. Sequencing used whole blood. The receptors come from an adult who was a healthcare worker with PCR-confirmed SARS-CoV-2 infection or an uninfected control (not recorded which).

As for this clonotype: Its ends do not fully match the called genes, so a read error is possible. V and J are TRBV5-1 and TRBJ1-6, with D possibly being TRBD1 (6 bases). Per germline, CDR1 SGHRS and CDR2 YFSETQ. The CDR3 length is 15 residues. CDR3 residues: CASQEDTGAGSPLNF. CDR3 nucleotide sequence: TGCGCCAGCCAAGAGGACACGGGGGCAGGATCACCCCTCAACTTT. The whole variable domain, remainder taken from reference TRBV5-1 and TRBJ1-6, is KAGVTQTPRYLIKTRGQQVTLSCSPISGHRSVSWYQQTPGQGLQFLFEYFSETQRNKGNFPGRFSGRQFSNSRSEMNVSTLELGDSALYLCASQEDTGAGSPLNFGNGTRLTVT.

The genes are TRBV5-1 and TRBJ2-7; 7 positions match TRBD1. The CDR3 is made up of 15 amino acids. CDR1 is SGHRS, CDR2 YFSETQ, per germline. With V trimmed by 4 bases and J by 3 bases, 10 bases remained unmatched. CDR3 sequence reads: CASSPLTGTDYEQYF. CDR3 in DNA: TGCGCCAGCAGCCCGTTGACCGGGACAGACTACGAGCAGTACTTC.

This clonotype occurred a few times. The chain links TRBV7-9 to TRBJ1-2; 7 bases fit TRBD1. Germline-derived CDR1 and CDR2 are SEHNR and FQNEAQ (reference sequence). Trimming at V came to 7 bases and at J to 5 bases, leaving 7 bases not matched to a gene. The length of the CDR3 is 13 residues. The CDR3 DNA is TGTGCCAGCACCCGGCAGGGGGATTATGGCTACACCTTC. Translation gives CASTRQGDYGYTF.